These T cell receptor beta chains were read from a single sample in a study of Graves' ophthalmopathy and Graves' hyperthyroidism. MiXCR, applied by TCRdb to the multiplex PCR reads, yields one record per CDR3 protein. The top ten clones hold around 40% of a sample with almost 750,000 distinct CDR3 sequences, around 40% of them seen once. The material sequenced was peripheral blood. These receptor sequences come from an adult man with Graves' ophthalmopathy. Both conserved end residues are part of each CDR3. Fields, in order: CDR3 protein, CDR3 DNA, V gene, clone size, D gene, J gene. A D gene is named only where the DNA matches it firmly. Where a row states a size, it is once, few, many or the class of an expanded clone; other rows omit it.

cdr3_aa: CASSWASDTEAFF
cdr3_nt: TGCGCCAGCTCTTGGGCGTCCGACACTGAAGCTTTCTTT
v_call: TRBV5-1
clone_size: NA
d_call: NA
j_call: TRBJ1-1

cdr3_aa: CASSTGTEETQYF
cdr3_nt: TGTGCCAGCAGCACTGGGACAGAAGAGACCCAGTACTTC
v_call: TRBV7-9
clone_size: many
d_call: TRBD1
j_call: TRBJ2-5

cdr3_aa: CASSPPSTENQPQHF
cdr3_nt: TGTGCCAGCAGCCCACCTTCGACAGAGAATCAGCCCCAGCATTTT
v_call: TRBV24-1
clone_size: few
d_call: NA
j_call: TRBJ1-5

cdr3_aa: CASSPSVAGGTGELFF
cdr3_nt: TGTGCCAGCAGCCCTAGTGTAGCGGGAGGTACCGGGGAGCTGTTTTTT
v_call: TRBV9
clone_size: NA
d_call: TRBD2
j_call: TRBJ2-2

cdr3_aa: CSARGGPYGYTF
cdr3_nt: TGCAGTGCTAGAGGGGGGCCGTATGGCTACACCTTC
v_call: TRBV20-1
clone_size: many
d_call: NA
j_call: TRBJ1-2

cdr3_aa: CASSGQGGVQETQYF
cdr3_nt: TGTGCCAGCAGCGGACAAGGGGGGGTCCAAGAGACCCAGTACTTC
v_call: TRBV9
clone_size: NA
d_call: NA
j_call: TRBJ2-5

cdr3_aa: CASSQALGTGDMNTEAFF
cdr3_nt: TGCGCCAGCAGCCAGGCACTCGGGACAGGGGATATGAACACTGAAGCTTTCTTT
v_call: TRBV11-2
clone_size: once
d_call: TRBD1
j_call: TRBJ1-1

cdr3_aa: CASSRPTGTYTF
cdr3_nt: TGTGCCAGCAGTCGCCCGACCGGGACATACACCTTC
v_call: TRBV6-5
clone_size: few
d_call: NA
j_call: TRBJ1-2

cdr3_aa: CASSYGQGGEKLFF
cdr3_nt: TGTGCCAGCAGCTACGGACAGGGTGGTGAAAAACTGTTTTTT
v_call: TRBV7-2
clone_size: many
d_call: TRBD1
j_call: TRBJ1-4

cdr3_aa: CASSERDTITGELFF
cdr3_nt: TGTGCCAGCAGTGAGCGGGACACGATCACCGGGGAGCTGTTTTTT
v_call: TRBV2
clone_size: NA
d_call: NA
j_call: TRBJ2-2

cdr3_aa: CASSLWGAAEAFF
cdr3_nt: TGTGCCAGCAGTTTATGGGGGGCAGCTGAAGCTTTCTTT
v_call: TRBV2
clone_size: NA
d_call: NA
j_call: TRBJ1-1

cdr3_aa: CASSSQSGSYTGELFF
cdr3_nt: TGCGCCAGCAGCTCACAAAGCGGGAGCTACACCGGGGAGCTGTTTTTT
v_call: TRBV7-9
clone_size: few
d_call: TRBD2
j_call: TRBJ2-2

cdr3_aa: CASSGRTASSSYTF
cdr3_nt: TGTGCCAGCAGTGGAAGGACCGCTAGTAGTAGCTACACCTTC
v_call: TRBV10-3
clone_size: NA
d_call: NA
j_call: TRBJ1-2

cdr3_aa: CSARVSSGYEQYF
cdr3_nt: TGCAGTGCTAGAGTCTCGTCGGGCTACGAGCAGTACTTC
v_call: TRBV20-1
clone_size: NA
d_call: NA
j_call: TRBJ2-7

cdr3_aa: CASSYGTLSSYEQYF
cdr3_nt: TGTGCCAGCAGCTACGGGACTCTGAGCTCCTACGAGCAGTACTTC
v_call: TRBV7-2
clone_size: NA
d_call: NA
j_call: TRBJ2-7

cdr3_aa: CASSEMGGAYQPQHF
cdr3_nt: TGTGCCAGCAGTGAAATGGGGGGGGCGTATCAGCCCCAGCATTTT
v_call: TRBV2
clone_size: many
d_call: NA
j_call: TRBJ1-5

cdr3_aa: CASSRDRAKGEQYF
cdr3_nt: TGTGCCAGCAGCCGTGACAGGGCCAAGGGAGAGCAGTACTTC
v_call: TRBV7-9
clone_size: NA
d_call: TRBD1
j_call: TRBJ2-7

cdr3_aa: CSAPGPRLVGQYF
cdr3_nt: TGCAGTGCACCGGGACCCCGCCTGGTAGGGCAGTACTTC
v_call: TRBV20-1
clone_size: few
d_call: NA
j_call: TRBJ2-7

cdr3_aa: CASSVTRVTEKLFF
cdr3_nt: TGTGCCAGCAGCGTAACCAGGGTGACCGAAAAACTGTTTTTT
v_call: TRBV7-9
clone_size: NA
d_call: NA
j_call: TRBJ1-4

cdr3_aa: CASSLQTGNTIYF
cdr3_nt: TGCGCCAGCAGCCTCCAGACTGGAAACACCATATATTTT
v_call: TRBV5-1
clone_size: many
d_call: NA
j_call: TRBJ1-3

cdr3_aa: CASSIPPENYGNTIYF
cdr3_nt: TGTGCCAGTAGTATACCGCCGGAGAACTATGGAAACACCATATATTTT
v_call: TRBV19
clone_size: NA
d_call: NA
j_call: TRBJ1-3

cdr3_aa: CASTKVGTGYGNTIYF
cdr3_nt: TGTGCCAGCACCAAAGTCGGGACAGGGTATGGAAACACCATATATTTT
v_call: TRBV9
clone_size: NA
d_call: TRBD1
j_call: TRBJ1-3

cdr3_aa: CASSISWTGGYEQYF
cdr3_nt: TGTGCCAGTAGTATATCCTGGACAGGGGGGTACGAGCAGTACTTC
v_call: TRBV19
clone_size: few
d_call: TRBD1
j_call: TRBJ2-7

cdr3_aa: CASSGSLPGLGYGYTF
cdr3_nt: TGTGCCAGCAGTGGTAGTTTGCCGGGCCTGGGCTATGGCTACACCTTC
v_call: TRBV2
clone_size: many
d_call: NA
j_call: TRBJ1-2

cdr3_aa: CSATGQGNYGYTF
cdr3_nt: TGCAGCGCTACCGGACAGGGGAACTATGGCTACACCTTC
v_call: TRBV29-1
clone_size: NA
d_call: TRBD1
j_call: TRBJ1-2

cdr3_aa: CASSLQGDSEKLFF
cdr3_nt: TGCGCCAGCAGCTTACAGGGAGATAGTGAAAAACTGTTTTTT
v_call: TRBV5-1
clone_size: NA
d_call: NA
j_call: TRBJ1-4

cdr3_aa: CATSRGSAPLEQYF
cdr3_nt: TGTGCCACCAGCCGTGGGTCAGCCCCTCTCGAGCAGTACTTC
v_call: TRBV15
clone_size: many
d_call: NA
j_call: TRBJ2-7

cdr3_aa: CASSQPDTRNQPQHF
cdr3_nt: TGCGCCAGCAGCCAACCGGACACCCGGAATCAGCCCCAGCATTTT
v_call: TRBV24-1
clone_size: NA
d_call: NA
j_call: TRBJ1-5

cdr3_aa: CSVLADYQETQYF
cdr3_nt: TGCAGCGTTTTAGCGGACTACCAAGAGACCCAGTACTTC
v_call: TRBV29-1
clone_size: many
d_call: NA
j_call: TRBJ2-5

cdr3_aa: CSVELAYGGLYLTQYF
cdr3_nt: TGCAGCGTTGAGTTAGCCTACGGGGGGCTTTATCTGACCCAGTACTTC
v_call: TRBV29-1
clone_size: NA
d_call: NA
j_call: TRBJ2-5

cdr3_aa: CASSGSGTGNTIYF
cdr3_nt: TGTGCCAGCAGTGGATCCGGGACTGGAAACACCATATATTTT
v_call: TRBV2
clone_size: NA
d_call: NA
j_call: TRBJ1-3

cdr3_aa: CSAGQGHEQYF
cdr3_nt: TGCAGCGCCGGACAGGGCCACGAGCAGTACTTC
v_call: TRBV29-1
clone_size: once
d_call: TRBD1
j_call: TRBJ2-7

cdr3_aa: CASRPGTWNEKLFF
cdr3_nt: TGTGCCAGCAGGCCTGGGACGTGGAATGAAAAACTGTTTTTT
v_call: TRBV27
clone_size: few
d_call: NA
j_call: TRBJ1-4

cdr3_aa: CASSQQTGVNTEAFF
cdr3_nt: TGTGCCAGCAGCCAACAGACAGGAGTGAACACTGAAGCTTTCTTT
v_call: TRBV14
clone_size: many
d_call: NA
j_call: TRBJ1-1

cdr3_aa: CASSSDPRREKLFF
cdr3_nt: TGTGCCAGCAGCTCTGATCCGCGGCGAGAAAAACTGTTTTTT
v_call: TRBV7-4
clone_size: many
d_call: NA
j_call: TRBJ1-4

cdr3_aa: CASRSGGGPYEQYF
cdr3_nt: TGTGCCAGCCGTTCCGGCGGAGGGCCCTACGAGCAGTACTTC
v_call: TRBV12-3/TRBV12-4
clone_size: NA
d_call: NA
j_call: TRBJ2-7

cdr3_aa: CAISDSGRAYNEQFF
cdr3_nt: TGTGCCATCAGTGACAGCGGGAGGGCCTACAATGAGCAGTTCTTC
v_call: TRBV10-3
clone_size: NA
d_call: TRBD2
j_call: TRBJ2-1

cdr3_aa: CASSLGLAGEETQYF
cdr3_nt: TGTGCCAGCAGCTTAGGACTAGCGGGTGAAGAGACCCAGTACTTC
v_call: TRBV7-2
clone_size: many
d_call: TRBD2
j_call: TRBJ2-5

cdr3_aa: CASSRRGTNYGYTF
cdr3_nt: TGTGCCAGCAGCCGCAGGGGTACTAACTATGGCTACACCTTC
v_call: TRBV7-2
clone_size: many
d_call: NA
j_call: TRBJ1-2

cdr3_aa: CAGTGISGYTF
cdr3_nt: TGTGCTGGGACAGGGATAAGCGGCTACACCTTC
v_call: TRBV10-3
clone_size: NA
d_call: TRBD1
j_call: TRBJ1-2